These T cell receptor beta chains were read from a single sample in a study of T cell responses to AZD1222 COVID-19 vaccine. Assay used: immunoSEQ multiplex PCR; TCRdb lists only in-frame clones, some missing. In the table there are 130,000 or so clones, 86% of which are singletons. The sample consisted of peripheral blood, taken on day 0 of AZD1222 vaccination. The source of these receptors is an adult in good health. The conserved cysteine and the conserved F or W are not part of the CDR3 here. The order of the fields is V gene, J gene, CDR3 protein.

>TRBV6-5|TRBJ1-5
ASSRQGGTNQPQH
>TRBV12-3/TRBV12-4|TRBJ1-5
ASSVDRVQPQH
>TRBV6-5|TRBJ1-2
ASSPAQGGGYT
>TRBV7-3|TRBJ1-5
ASSPQWTGGLFGNQPQH
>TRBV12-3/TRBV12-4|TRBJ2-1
ASSLVVPNEQF
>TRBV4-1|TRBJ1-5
ASSQERSAGREPQH
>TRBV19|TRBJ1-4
ASSLKEANEKLF
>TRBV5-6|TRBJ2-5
ASSWGRKGTEWTQY
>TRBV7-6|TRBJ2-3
ASSVLGREGPRDTQY
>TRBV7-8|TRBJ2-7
ASSSPTLSYEQY
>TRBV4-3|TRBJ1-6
ASSKQASYNSPLH
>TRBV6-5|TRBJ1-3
ASSYDRATGNTIY
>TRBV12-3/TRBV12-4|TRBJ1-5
ASSSLDNQPQH
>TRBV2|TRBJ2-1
ASSETSGILYNEQF